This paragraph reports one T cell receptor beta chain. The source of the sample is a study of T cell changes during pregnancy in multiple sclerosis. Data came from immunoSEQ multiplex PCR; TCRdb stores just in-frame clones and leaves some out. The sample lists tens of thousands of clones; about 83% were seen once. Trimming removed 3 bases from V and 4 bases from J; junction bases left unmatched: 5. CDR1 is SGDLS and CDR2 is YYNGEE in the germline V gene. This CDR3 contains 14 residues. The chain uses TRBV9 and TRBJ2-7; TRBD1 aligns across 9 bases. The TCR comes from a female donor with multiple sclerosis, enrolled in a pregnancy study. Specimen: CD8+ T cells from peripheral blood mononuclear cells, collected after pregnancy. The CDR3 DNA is TGTGCCAGCAGCGCGGGACAGGGTGGGTACGAGCAGTACTTC. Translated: CASSAGQGGYEQYF.